The clone carrying this T cell receptor beta chain has only a few counts. Antigen: not known. This CDR3 has 13 residues. Germline V gene sequence: CDR1 LGHNT, CDR2 FRNRAP. V lost 4 bases, J lost 3 bases, and 1 base stayed unmatched. The data originate from a study of T cells in Graves' hyperthyroidism and ophthalmopathy. Study overall: The blood sample was taken at first diagnosis, before treatment began. General observations from the study: Ophthalmopathy, which appeared later, was predicted by the model a median around 6.9 months before onset. Blood also held most thyroid clonotypes expanded beyond 0.001. Ophthalmopathy was distinguished from stable hyperthyroidism by 13 V-J signatures.

RNA transcripts gave rise to amplified TCR beta CDR3 regions. A set of HTBI primers served as the primers for a first-round RT-PCR of the TCR CDR3. TCRdb reanalysed the multiplex PCR reads using MiXCR and keeps one entry per CDR3 protein. The sample shows about half a million distinct CDR3 sequences, 20% of them seen only once. The TCR was taken from a middle-aged man with Graves' ophthalmopathy. The chain links TRBV12-5 to TRBJ2-7; 9 positions match TRBD1. Sequenced input: blood. CDR3 region: CASGWGQGYEQYF. The DNA for the CDR3 is TGTGCTAGTGGTTGGGGACAGGGCTACGAGCAGTACTTC.